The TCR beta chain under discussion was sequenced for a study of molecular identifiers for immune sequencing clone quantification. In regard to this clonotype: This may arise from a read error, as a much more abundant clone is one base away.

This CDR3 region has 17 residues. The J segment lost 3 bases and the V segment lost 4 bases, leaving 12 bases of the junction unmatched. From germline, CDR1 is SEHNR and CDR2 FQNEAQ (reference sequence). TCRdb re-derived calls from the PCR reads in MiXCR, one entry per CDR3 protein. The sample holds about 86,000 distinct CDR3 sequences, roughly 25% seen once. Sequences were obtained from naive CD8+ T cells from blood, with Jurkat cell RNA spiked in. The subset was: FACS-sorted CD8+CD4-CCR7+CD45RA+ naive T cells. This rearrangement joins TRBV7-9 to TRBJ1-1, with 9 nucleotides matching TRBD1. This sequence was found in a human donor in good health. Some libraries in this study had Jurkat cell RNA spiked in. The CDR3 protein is CASSSVPGQGMDTEAFF. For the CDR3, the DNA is TGTGCCAGCAGCTCCGTCCCGGGACAGGGAATGGACACTGAAGCTTTCTTT.